This is a list of T cell receptor beta chains from one sample in a study of blood T cell repertoires in COVID-19. The method was immunoSEQ multiplex PCR; TCRdb's version includes in-frame clones alone and lacks a portion of them. The sample lists around 200,000 clones, 70% to 90% seen once, with around 3% in the top ten. Sequenced: peripheral blood. All receptors derive from a man in his sixties with acute or convalescent COVID-19. The CDR3 runs from the conserved cysteine through the conserved F or W. The D gene is left open where the match is weak. The size entry is marked missing in some rows and otherwise reads once, few, many or a size class.

J gene | clone size | V gene | D gene | CDR3 DNA | CDR3 protein
TRBJ1-6 | NA | TRBV7-2 | NA | TGTGCCAGCAGCTTATCAGGAATTGGTGGTAATTCACCCCTCCACTTT | CASSLSGIGGNSPLHF
TRBJ2-6 | NA | TRBV21-1 | NA | TGTGCCAGCAGCGACTTCCCGGGACTCTGGTTCTCTGGGGCCAACGTCCTGACTTTC | CASSDFPGLWFSGANVLTF
TRBJ2-3 | NA | TRBV7-2 | TRBD2 | TGTGCCAGCAGCTTAGAGGCGGGGGGTACAACCTTCACAGATACGCAGTATTTT | CASSLEAGGTTFTDTQYF
TRBJ1-1 | NA | TRBV9 | NA | TGTGCCAGCAGCGTAGAGGAGGGGTTCACTGAAGCTTTCTTT | CASSVEEGFTEAFF
TRBJ2-1 | NA | TRBV28 | TRBD2 | TGTGCCAGCAGTTTATTCAGGCAGGGCACTAGCGGGAGGTCCAATGAGCAGTTCTTC | CASSLFRQGTSGRSNEQFF
TRBJ2-2 | NA | TRBV27 | NA | TGTGCCAGCAGTTTCATTAACACCGGGGAGCTGTTTTTT | CASSFINTGELFF
TRBJ2-1 | NA | TRBV29-1 | TRBD2 | TGCAGCGTCCGCCTGACTAGCGGGAGGGTAATAAACAATGAGCAGTTCTTC | CSVRLTSGRVINNEQFF
TRBJ2-1 | NA | TRBV3-1/TRBV3-2 | NA | TGTGCCAGCAGCCAAGATCCGGCTAGCGTCAATGAGCAGTTCTTC | CASSQDPASVNEQFF
TRBJ1-2 | NA | TRBV9 | TRBD1 | TGTGCCAGCAGCCCCCGGACAGGCCACGGCTACACCTTC | CASSPRTGHGYTF
TRBJ2-2 | NA | TRBV7-2 | NA | TGTGCCAGCAGGCCGACCGGGACCGGGGAGCTGTTTTTT | CASRPTGTGELFF
TRBJ2-5 | NA | TRBV6-5 | TRBD2 | TGTGCCAGCACCCCGACTAGCACAGAGACCCAGTACTTC | CASTPTSTETQYF
TRBJ1-1 | many | TRBV2 | NA | TGTGCCAGCAGTGATTCAGGGCTCCGGAACACTGAAGCTTTCTTT | CASSDSGLRNTEAFF
TRBJ1-1 | NA | TRBV5-1 | TRBD1 | TGCGCCAGCAGCTTGGGATCGTCCGGGACAGGGTTGAACACTGAAGCTTTCTTT | CASSLGSSGTGLNTEAFF
TRBJ1-2 | NA | TRBV7-9 | TRBD1 | TGTGCCAGCAGCTTTGGACAGGGAAACTATGGCTACACCTTC | CASSFGQGNYGYTF
TRBJ2-7 | NA | TRBV3-1/TRBV3-2 | NA | TGTGCCAGCAGCCGCCTCCGGGACATCAGACACCACGAGCAGTACTTC | CASSRLRDIRHHEQYF
TRBJ2-3 | NA | TRBV2 | TRBD2 | TGTGCCAGCAGCCTAGGACTAGCGGGAGGACCAGATACGCAGTATTTT | CASSLGLAGGPDTQYF
TRBJ2-1 | NA | TRBV7-2 | NA | TGTGCCAGCAGCTTTGATCGAACTAGGGGGAGCTCCTACAATGAGCAGTTCTTC | CASSFDRTRGSSYNEQFF
TRBJ2-2 | once | TRBV5-1 | TRBD1 | TGCGCCAGCAGCTTCGGAGACAGGGGGGCGAAAGTGTTACTCGGGGAGCTGTTTTTT | CASSFGDRGAKVLLGELFF
TRBJ2-4 | once | TRBV4-3 | NA | TGCGCCAGCAGCCAAGAGAACGGGGTAATTCAGTACTTC | CASSQENGVIQYF
TRBJ2-1 | NA | TRBV24-1 | NA | TGTGCCACCAGTGATTTGCGTGAGCAGTTCTTC | CATSDLREQFF
TRBJ2-5 | NA | TRBV5-8 | NA | TGTGCCAGCAGCTTTATAAGCTTCAACCAAGAGACCCAGTACTTC | CASSFISFNQETQYF
TRBJ2-5 | NA | TRBV24-1 | TRBD2 | TGTGCCACCCGCCCTAGCGGGAGTGGGGCCCAGTACTTC | CATRPSGSGAQYF
TRBJ2-1 | NA | TRBV7-9 | NA | TGTGCCAGCAGCTTTTCTATTCCAGGCAATGAGCAGTTCTTC | CASSFSIPGNEQFF
TRBJ2-1 | NA | TRBV7-2 | TRBD2 | TGTGCCAGCAGCCCTTATGGCGGGGGGGCCTATGAGCAGTTCTTC | CASSPYGGGAYEQFF
TRBJ2-4 | NA | TRBV15 | NA | TGTGCCACCAGCGAGAGCGGCGACATTCAGTACTTC | CATSESGDIQYF
TRBJ2-5 | NA | TRBV4-3 | NA | TGCGCCAGCAGCTCAGGGTTAAGGGAGACCCAGTACTTC | CASSSGLRETQYF
TRBJ2-4 | NA | TRBV29-1 | NA | TGCAGGCACCGGGGGGCAGGACAGGGAAGTAGAGTGGCCAAAAACATTCAGTACTTC | CRHRGAGQGSRVAKNIQYF
TRBJ1-6 | NA | TRBV30 | NA | TGTGCCTGGAGGAAGCGGTACGACTCCTATAATTCACCCCTCCACTTT | CAWRKRYDSYNSPLHF
TRBJ1-4 | NA | TRBV7-9 | NA | TGTGCCAGCAGCTTATTGGGGGCAGTAGGTGAAAAACTGTTTTTT | CASSLLGAVGEKLFF
TRBJ1-4 | NA | TRBV6-5 | TRBD1 | TGTGCCAGCAGTTTTGACGTCGGGACAGCTAATGAAAAACTGTTTTTT | CASSFDVGTANEKLFF
TRBJ1-5 | NA | TRBV6-4 | TRBD1 | TGTGCCAGCAGTGACCCACGTCCCGGGACAGGGAGCAATCAGCCCCAGCATTTT | CASSDPRPGTGSNQPQHF
TRBJ2-3 | NA | TRBV2 | NA | TGTGCCAGCAGCAAGGGGCAAGATACGCAGTATTTT | CASSKGQDTQYF
TRBJ1-1 | NA | TRBV28 | NA | TGTGCCAGCAGTACCCCCCCGGGTGCTTTCTTT | CASSTPPGAFF
TRBJ2-1 | NA | TRBV7-9 | NA | TGTGCCAGCAGCCTCCCGTGGGAGGGGGGGGGTGAGCAGTTCTTC | CASSLPWEGGGEQFF
TRBJ1-6 | NA | TRBV3-1/TRBV3-2 | NA | TGTGCCAGCAGCCTTCGCTTGGGGATCGGGGGTACCGTCGCCCTCCACTTT | CASSLRLGIGGTVALHF
TRBJ2-7 | NA | TRBV19 | TRBD2 | TGTGCCAGTGGCCGCGGGGGGGGCTACGAGCAGTACTTT | CASGRGGGYEQYF
TRBJ2-2 | NA | TRBV7-2 | NA | TGTGCCAGCAGCTTTAAAACGCGCAGCGCGAACACCGGGGAGCTGTTTTTT | CASSFKTRSANTGELFF
TRBJ2-1 | NA | TRBV4-3 | TRBD2 | TGCGCCAGCAGCTCAGGACTAGCGGGAGGTCTTAGGAATGAGCAGTTCTTC | CASSSGLAGGLRNEQFF
TRBJ2-2 | NA | TRBV7-9 | NA | TGTGCCAGCAGTTTCCTCCCCGGGCTAGCACTTCGCACCGGGGAGCTGTTTTTT | CASSFLPGLALRTGELFF
TRBJ2-3 | few | TRBV9 | TRBD1 | TGTGCCAGCGGACCGGGACAGCCCACAGATACGCAGTATTTT | CASGPGQPTDTQYF
TRBJ2-7 | few | TRBV9 | NA | TGTGCCAGCAGCGGACGGACAGCACCTAACGAGCAGTACTTC | CASSGRTAPNEQYF
TRBJ2-1 | few | TRBV7-2 | TRBD2 | TGTGCCAGCAGCCCCTCCTTAGCGGGAAATGAGCAGTTCTTC | CASSPSLAGNEQFF
TRBJ1-5 | NA | TRBV12-5 | NA | TGTGCTAGTGGTCAAAACGGACTTTATCAGCCCCAGCATTTT | CASGQNGLYQPQHF
TRBJ2-3 | NA | TRBV6-1 | NA | TGTGCCAGCAGTGATGGTCAGTACACAGATACGCAGTATTTT | CASSDGQYTDTQYF
TRBJ1-1 | NA | TRBV6-5 | TRBD1 | TGTGCCAGCAGTTACGGGGACAGGCTTAACACTGAAGCTTTCTTT | CASSYGDRLNTEAFF
TRBJ2-7 | NA | TRBV9 | NA | TGTGCCAGCTCTTCAACTTACGAGCAGTACTTC | CASSSTYEQYF
TRBJ1-6 | NA | TRBV19 | NA | TGTGCCAGTACACAGGATGGTTCACCCCTCCACTTT | CASTQDGSPLHF
TRBJ1-5 | few | TRBV7-2 | NA | TGTGCCAGCAGCTCGGGGGGGGCACGACAGCCCCAGCATTTT | CASSSGGARQPQHF
TRBJ2-7 | NA | TRBV4-3 | TRBD1 | TGCGCCAGCAGCCAAGCCCCGGGACAGAACATTTACGAGCAGTACTTC | CASSQAPGQNIYEQYF
TRBJ2-5 | NA | TRBV2 | NA | TGTGCCAGCAGTAGTAGCACGGGTGAGGAGACCCAGTACTTC | CASSSSTGEETQYF
TRBJ1-5 | NA | TRBV7-2 | NA | TGTGCCAGCAGCCCGGTCCCAAATCAGCCCCAGCATTTT | CASSPVPNQPQHF
TRBJ2-5 | NA | TRBV18 | NA | TGTGCCAGCTCACCCTTGAATGGGAGAGAGACCCAGTACTTC | CASSPLNGRETQYF
TRBJ1-1 | few | TRBV9 | NA | TGTGCCAGCAGCGTAGGTGGAGGGGACACTGAAGCTTTCTTT | CASSVGGGDTEAFF
TRBJ1-6 | NA | TRBV28 | NA | TGTGCCACCACTACCACTCAGAAAAATTCACCCCTCCACTTT | CATTTTQKNSPLHF
TRBJ2-7 | NA | TRBV27 | TRBD1 | TGTGCCTCCCCCCGGACAGGGACCTACGAGCAGTACTTC | CASPRTGTYEQYF